The TCR beta chain under discussion was sequenced for a study of blood T cell repertoires in COVID-19. Study background: Sample material is recorded as cDNA or gDNA derived from T cells, B-cell-depleted T cells, or PBMCs.

Sequencing was performed with immunoSEQ multiplex PCR; in TCRdb, only in-frame clones are kept and a portion is missing. The sample contains 120,000 or so clones, around 83% of which appear only once. This CDR3 is built from 15 residues. In germline, CDR1 is MNHEY, CDR2 SVGAGI. V lost 7 bases and J 0 bases, leaving 12 bases between the germline ends. Which cohort a participant joined came from the clinical history participants gave. The specimen sequenced was PBMCs or T cells enriched from blood (not recorded which). The source is a woman between 25 and 40 years old who had recovered from COVID-19. This chain uses TRBV6-5 with TRBJ2-2, with D perhaps TRBD1 (5 bases). The DNA for the CDR3 is TGTGCCAGCAAATCGACAGTTACGAACACCGGGGAGCTGTTTTTT. It is translated as CASKSTVTNTGELFF.